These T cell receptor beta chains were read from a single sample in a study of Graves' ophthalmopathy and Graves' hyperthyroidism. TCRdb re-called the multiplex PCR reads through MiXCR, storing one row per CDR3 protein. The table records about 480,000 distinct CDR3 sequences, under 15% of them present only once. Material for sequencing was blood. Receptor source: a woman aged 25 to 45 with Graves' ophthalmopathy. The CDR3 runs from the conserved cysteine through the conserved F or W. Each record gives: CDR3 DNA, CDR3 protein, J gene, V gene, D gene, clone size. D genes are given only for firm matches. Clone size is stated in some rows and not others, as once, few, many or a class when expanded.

TGTGCCACCAGCAGAGATAAGGCGGTTGCCTACGAGCAGTACTTC CATSRDKAVAYEQYF TRBJ2-7 TRBV15 - many
TGTGCCAGCAGTTTGGTAGCGGGACCCTACGAGCAGTACTTC CASSLVAGPYEQYF TRBJ2-7 TRBV12-3/TRBV12-4 TRBD2 many
TGTGCCAGCAACCCCGCGAGCGGGGGGCTCGAGCAGTACTTC CASNPASGGLEQYF TRBJ2-7 TRBV6-1 TRBD2 many
TGTGCCAGCAGCTTGGCCACGGGACAGGGAGCGGAGACCCAGTACTTC CASSLATGQGAETQYF TRBJ2-5 TRBV5-5 TRBD1 -
TGTGCCAGTAGTATAGGCTTGGAGCAGCCCCAGCATTTT CASSIGLEQPQHF TRBJ1-5 TRBV19 - few
TGTGCCAGCACGCATCAGGTCTGGAACACTGATGCTTTCTTT CASTHQVWNTDAFF TRBJ1-1 TRBV28 - -
TGTGCCAGCAGTAATAACAGGGGGAACACTGAAGCTTTCTTT CASSNNRGNTEAFF TRBJ1-1 TRBV6-5 TRBD1 few
TGTGCCAGCAGTTACGGACTAGCGGGGGGGCGGGGGACCCAGTACTTC CASSYGLAGGRGTQYF TRBJ2-5 TRBV6-5 TRBD2 few
TGTGCCAGCAGTTACTCTGCGGGGGGGAACACCGGGGAGCTGTTTTTT CASSYSAGGNTGELFF TRBJ2-2 TRBV6-5 TRBD2 many
TGTGCCAGCAGCCGTCCTGCGGGGGGCCCGGAGACCCAGTACTTC CASSRPAGGPETQYF TRBJ2-5 TRBV14 TRBD2 -
TGTGCCAGCAGTGAAGGGAGATTAAGGGATCCGGACACTGAAGCTTTCTTT CASSEGRLRDPDTEAFF TRBJ1-1 TRBV6-1 - many
TGTGCCAGCAGCCAAACGTCGGAAAACATTAAGTACTTC CASSQTSENIKYF TRBJ2-4 TRBV3-1 - -
TGCAGTGCTAGAGATAATAAAAACAGGTTCACCTACGAGCAGTACTTC CSARDNKNRFTYEQYF TRBJ2-7 TRBV20-1 - few
TGCGCCAGCAGCTGGGAAGGACGAGGGAGGTGGGCCAAAAACATTCAGTACTTC CASSWEGRGRWAKNIQYF TRBJ2-4 TRBV5-1 - many
TGTGCCAGCAGCGTAGAGTTAGCTCCCATATATGGCTACACCTTC CASSVELAPIYGYTF TRBJ1-2 TRBV9 - few
TGTGCCAGCAGCGGACTAGCGGGCTACGAGCAGTACTTC CASSGLAGYEQYF TRBJ2-7 TRBV6-1 TRBD2 -
TGCGCCAGCAGCTTTGGGGTCGTGGGTGACACTGAAGCTTTCTTT CASSFGVVGDTEAFF TRBJ1-1 TRBV5-1 - many
TGTGCCAGCAGTTTGACTAGCGGGAGAAGGGCCCAAGAGACCCAGTACTTC CASSLTSGRRAQETQYF TRBJ2-5 TRBV6-2/TRBV6-3 TRBD2 many
TGCAGTGCTAGAGATAGACCCTTGAGGGATGGCTACACCTTC CSARDRPLRDGYTF TRBJ1-2 TRBV20-1 - many
TGTGCCAGCGCCCTACACAGAAGGAACACTGAAGCTTTCTTT CASALHRRNTEAFF TRBJ1-1 TRBV12-3/TRBV12-4 - many
TGTGCCACCAGGGACAGTGGATCCTACGAGCAGTACTTC CATRDSGSYEQYF TRBJ2-7 TRBV24-1 - many
TGTGCCAGCAGTCCGACAGGGCAGGCATCCCAAGAGACCCAGTACTTC CASSPTGQASQETQYF TRBJ2-5 TRBV6-1 TRBD1 once
TGCAGTGCTAGAGATCACGCGGTTCTTTACTTC CSARDHAVLYF TRBJ2-7 TRBV20-1 - many
TGTGCCAGCTCCCCGGACAGGGACGAAAATTCACCCCTCCACTTT CASSPDRDENSPLHF TRBJ1-6 TRBV12-3/TRBV12-4 TRBD1 many
TGCGCCAGCAGCCCCTACCAGGACAGGGTGGGGCCTGAAGCTTTCTTT CASSPYQDRVGPEAFF TRBJ1-1 TRBV5-1 TRBD1 many
TGTGCCAGCAGGAGGGATAGAGGAAACACCATATATTTT CASRRDRGNTIYF TRBJ1-3 TRBV6-1 - many
TGTGCCAGCACCCTCCGGGACAGGGGTCCTGAAGCTTTCTTT CASTLRDRGPEAFF TRBJ1-1 TRBV11-2 TRBD1 many
TGTGCCATCCCGCGCAGGACAGCACTGCCCTACGAGCAGTACTTC CAIPRRTALPYEQYF TRBJ2-7 TRBV5-3 - many
TGTGCCAGTACCCCTAGGGGGGAGGCGTACTCTGGGGCCAACGTCCTGACTTTC CASTPRGEAYSGANVLTF TRBJ2-6 TRBV19 - many
TGTGCCAGCAGTTGGTATCGGGGGAACACTGAAGCTTTCTTT CASSWYRGNTEAFF TRBJ1-1 TRBV12-3/TRBV12-4 - many
TGTGCCAGCAAGGGTGCGGGAGAGACCCAGTACTTC CASKGAGETQYF TRBJ2-5 TRBV6-1 - many
TGTGCCAGCAGTTTTCGGAGTCCAGCCCGCCCGGGGAACACTGAAGCTTTCTTT CASSFRSPARPGNTEAFF TRBJ1-1 TRBV6-2/TRBV6-3 - many
TGTGCCAGCAGCTTAGGGCTTACGAACACTGAAGCTTTCTTT CASSLGLTNTEAFF TRBJ1-1 TRBV7-8 - many
TGTGCCAGCACCATTCCTTTTGGACAGCAAACCCAAGAGACCCAGTACTTC CASTIPFGQQTQETQYF TRBJ2-5 TRBV7-8 - many
TGCAGTGCTAGAGGTAGCGGTTTTTACGAGCAGTACTTC CSARGSGFYEQYF TRBJ2-7 TRBV20-1 - many
TGTGCCAGCAGGCGCCGGGGCGCGGTCCCCGGGGAGCTGTTTTTT CASRRRGAVPGELFF TRBJ2-2 TRBV28 - many
TGTGCCGTCAAGGGGGGATCTGGAAACACCATATATTTT CAVKGGSGNTIYF TRBJ1-3 TRBV6-1 - many
TGTGCCAGCAGTAGCCTAGCGGGGGTCTACGAGCAGTACTTC CASSSLAGVYEQYF TRBJ2-7 TRBV12-3/TRBV12-4 TRBD2 many
TGTGCCAGCAGTCCGGACAGGGCGACCAAGCCCCAGCATTTT CASSPDRATKPQHF TRBJ1-5 TRBV27 TRBD1 many
TGTGCCAGCAGTTTCCTTGGGACAGGGGACTATGGCTACACCTTC CASSFLGTGDYGYTF TRBJ1-2 TRBV6-2/TRBV6-3 TRBD1 many
TGTGCCAGCAGCTTAGATCGGACGGTCCATGGCTACACCTTC CASSLDRTVHGYTF TRBJ1-2 TRBV11-2 - many
TGTGCCAGCAGCTCCTCCCTCCAGGGTAGCACTGAAGCTTTCTTT CASSSSLQGSTEAFF TRBJ1-1 TRBV7-2 - few
TGTGCCAGCAGTTCCCGCGGGACACATCACGAGCAGTACTTC CASSSRGTHHEQYF TRBJ2-7 TRBV6-2/TRBV6-3 - many
TGTGCCAGCAGTTACCTGATTGATGGGCAGCCCCAGCATTTT CASSYLIDGQPQHF TRBJ1-5 TRBV6-5 - many
TGTGCCAGCAGTTTTGGAGAGCATGGCTACACCTTC CASSFGEHGYTF TRBJ1-2 TRBV12-3/TRBV12-4 - many
TGCAGTGCTAGGGGGCAGGAGGCTAACTATGGCTACACCTTC CSARGQEANYGYTF TRBJ1-2 TRBV20-1 - many
TGTGCCAGCTGCCCAGCGGGAGCGGAGACCCAGTACTTC CASCPAGAETQYF TRBJ2-5 TRBV6-1 TRBD2 -
TGTGCCAGCAGTTTATTATCTCTCGGGGGACAGGAGAGCAATCAGCCCCAGCATTTT CASSLLSLGGQESNQPQHF TRBJ1-5 TRBV28 TRBD1 many
TGTGCCAGCAGTGAAAGCGGCAATTTGGGGACAAACAGGAGAGAGACCCAGTACTTC CASSESGNLGTNRRETQYF TRBJ2-5 TRBV6-1 - many
TGTGCCAGCAGTCCCGAGACAGGGGGCCTGACCAAAAACATTCAGTACTTC CASSPETGGLTKNIQYF TRBJ2-4 TRBV12-3/TRBV12-4 TRBD1 many
TGTGCCAGCAGGCCGGTAACCGGGGAGCTGTTTTTT CASRPVTGELFF TRBJ2-2 TRBV7-6 - few
TGTGCCAGCAGTCCCCAACAGCTAGGAACAACTGAAGCTTTCTTT CASSPQQLGTTEAFF TRBJ1-1 TRBV6-1 - -
TGTGCCAGCAGTTTGGGTTCGCGTCCCTACGAGCAGTACTTC CASSLGSRPYEQYF TRBJ2-7 TRBV12-3/TRBV12-4 - many
TGTGCCAGCATCCCCACAGACAGGGGGGCCTATGGCTACACCTTC CASIPTDRGAYGYTF TRBJ1-2 TRBV2 TRBD1 many
TGTGCCAGCAGCCGACAGGGGGACTACGAGCAGTACTTC CASSRQGDYEQYF TRBJ2-7 TRBV7-9 TRBD1 many
TGTGCCAGCAGCGAAGGGGGCGGATACGAGCTGTACTTC CASSEGGGYELYF TRBJ2-7 TRBV14 TRBD1 -
TGTGCCAGCAGTTACTCGATTAGTCTCCGGAGTAATTACTACGAGCAGTACTTC CASSYSISLRSNYYEQYF TRBJ2-7 TRBV6-2/TRBV6-3 - many
TGCAGTGCTAGTCGTGCGGACTATGGCTACACCTTC CSASRADYGYTF TRBJ1-2 TRBV20-1 - many
TGTGCCAGCAGTACCGGGACAGGTGGGACGCCCCAGCATTTT CASSTGTGGTPQHF TRBJ1-5 TRBV28 TRBD1 many